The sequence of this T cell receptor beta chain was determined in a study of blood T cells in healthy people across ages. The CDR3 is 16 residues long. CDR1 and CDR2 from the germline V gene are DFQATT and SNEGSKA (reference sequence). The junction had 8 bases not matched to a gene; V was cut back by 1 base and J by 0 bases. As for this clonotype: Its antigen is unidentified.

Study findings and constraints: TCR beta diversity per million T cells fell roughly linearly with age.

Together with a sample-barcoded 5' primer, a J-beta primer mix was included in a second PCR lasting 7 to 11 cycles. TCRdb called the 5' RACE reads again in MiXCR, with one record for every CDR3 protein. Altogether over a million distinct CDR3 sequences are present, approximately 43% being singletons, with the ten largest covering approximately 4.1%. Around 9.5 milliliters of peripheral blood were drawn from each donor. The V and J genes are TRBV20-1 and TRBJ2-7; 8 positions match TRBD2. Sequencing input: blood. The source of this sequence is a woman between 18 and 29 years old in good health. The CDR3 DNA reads TGCAGTGCTAGAGGGTCAGGTAGCGGGAACTCCTACGAGCAGTACTTC. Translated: CSARGSGSGNSYEQYF.